This entry lists 2 T cell receptor beta chains sequenced from one sample in a study of a mutant IDH1 vaccine in newly diagnosed glioma (dated by TCRdb to about 2021). The time point label for this specimen denotes: week 23, last vaccination. Each vaccine dose was 300 ug of a 20-mer mutant IDH1 peptide in Montanide, given subcutaneously with topical imiquimod. To prepare the library, the immunoSEQ multiplex PCR assay was applied. TCRdb limited this immuneACCESS table to in-frame rearrangements with V and J called. A share of clones is missing; checked studies link under half to unresolved V genes, and the rest is unexplained. Recorded for this sample are just over 80,000 clones; roughly 85% of them occurred a single time. 2% to 2.5% of the sample is taken by the ten largest. Antigens of these TCRs are unknown. The material was PBMCs, obtained from a glioma patient whose treatment included an IDH1 peptide vaccine. The source is a young man with glioma. Some clones in this sample may be carry-over from other donors' samples.

The CDR3 loop reads CASSFGRRPVANEKLFF. The CDR3 bases are TGTGCCAGCAGTTTCGGACGGCGACCGGTGGCTAATGAAAAACTGTTTTTT. The chain joins TRBV28 to TRBJ1-4; D gene unclear. Germline V gives CDR1 MDHEN, CDR2 SYDVKM. The CDR3 length is 17 residues. The germline V and J ends were trimmed by 3 bases and 3 bases, with 17 bases remaining between them.

CDR3 amino acids: CASSLSGGRNNEQFF. CDR3 DNA: TGTGCCAGCAGTTTATCTGGCGGCAGAAACAATGAGCAGTTCTTC. J is TRBJ2-1 and V is TRBV27; D gene ambiguous. Germline CDR1 is MNHEY and CDR2 is SMNVEV (reference sequence). Trimming removed 0 bases at V and 5 bases at J, with 11 bases between. This CDR3 comprises 15 residues.